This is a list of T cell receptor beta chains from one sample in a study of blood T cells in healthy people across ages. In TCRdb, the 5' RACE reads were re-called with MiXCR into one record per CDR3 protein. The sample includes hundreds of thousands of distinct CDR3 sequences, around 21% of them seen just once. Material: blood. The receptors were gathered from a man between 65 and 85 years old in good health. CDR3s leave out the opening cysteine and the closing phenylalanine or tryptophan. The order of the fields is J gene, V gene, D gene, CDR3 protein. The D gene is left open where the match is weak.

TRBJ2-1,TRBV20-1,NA,SAEVPSSYNEQF
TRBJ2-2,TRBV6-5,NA,ASTPFGGGELF
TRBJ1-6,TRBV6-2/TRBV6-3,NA,ASSYSAIDNPPLH
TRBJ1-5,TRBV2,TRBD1,ASTGTGGWNQPQH
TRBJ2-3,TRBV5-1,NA,ASSLASDSSTDTQY
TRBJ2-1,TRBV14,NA,ASSQDPGAGEQF
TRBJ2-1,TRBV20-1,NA,SARDTLNNEQF
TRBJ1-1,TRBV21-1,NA,ASSKRIMAEVNTEAF
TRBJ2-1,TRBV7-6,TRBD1,ASSSPLSRTGNEQF
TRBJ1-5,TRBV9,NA,ASSAGTSNQPQH
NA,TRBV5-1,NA,ASSLGGLQNDEQY
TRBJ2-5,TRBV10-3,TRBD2,AISEPSPGLANVRRQETQY
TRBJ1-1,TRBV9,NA,ASSVVASAEAF
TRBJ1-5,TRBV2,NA,ASSEAGISNQPQH
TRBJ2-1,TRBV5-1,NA,DSSLLTTAPNNEQF
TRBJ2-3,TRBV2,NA,ASSERGAADTQY
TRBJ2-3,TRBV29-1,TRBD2,SVGGPMRTSGTLADTQY
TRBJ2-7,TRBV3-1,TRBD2,AGSQGAGGTYEQY
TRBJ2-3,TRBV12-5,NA,ASGLGDADTQY
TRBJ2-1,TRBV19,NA,ASNRGGGSYNEQF
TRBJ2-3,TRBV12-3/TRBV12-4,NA,ASSFGVHTQY
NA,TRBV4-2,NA,ASSQDQASNEQF
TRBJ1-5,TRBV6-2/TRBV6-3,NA,ASSYSGQGGT
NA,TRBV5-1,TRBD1,ASSAMDRSNEQY
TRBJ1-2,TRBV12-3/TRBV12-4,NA,ASNKQKSNYGYT
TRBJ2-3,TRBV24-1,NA,ATSDSGTSTDTQY
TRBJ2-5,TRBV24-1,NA,ATSAGQGIQETQY
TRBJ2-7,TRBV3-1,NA,ASSARTFSSYEQY
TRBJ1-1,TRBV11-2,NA,ASSLTDFRITF
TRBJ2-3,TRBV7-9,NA,ASSLTGEPTDTQY
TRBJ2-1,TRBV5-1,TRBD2,ASSLTSGYNNEQF
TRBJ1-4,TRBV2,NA,ASRYSIEKLF
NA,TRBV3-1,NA,ASSPFPGDISYEQY
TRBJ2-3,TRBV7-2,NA,ASSLASPGTDTQY
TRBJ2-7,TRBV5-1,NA,ASSPDAYEQY
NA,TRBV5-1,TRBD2,ASSLAGTSGSGYEQY
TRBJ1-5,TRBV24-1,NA,ATSPDRTNQPQH
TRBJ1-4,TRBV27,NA,EGATNEKLF
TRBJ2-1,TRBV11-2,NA,ASSLDRARGGYNEQF
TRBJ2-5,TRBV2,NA,ASSSRGERAQY
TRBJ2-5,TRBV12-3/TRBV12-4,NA,ARSNGRNLETQY
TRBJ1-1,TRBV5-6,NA,ASSPGLPNTEAF
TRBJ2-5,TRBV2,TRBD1,ASKGQAQETQY
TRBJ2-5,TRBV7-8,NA,ASSLNLEETQY
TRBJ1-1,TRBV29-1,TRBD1,SVDLTGDTEAF
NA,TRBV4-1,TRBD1,ASSPPPGQAANEQF
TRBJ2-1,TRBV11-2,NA,ASSTQGPYNEQF
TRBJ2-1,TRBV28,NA,ASSFGIGEQF